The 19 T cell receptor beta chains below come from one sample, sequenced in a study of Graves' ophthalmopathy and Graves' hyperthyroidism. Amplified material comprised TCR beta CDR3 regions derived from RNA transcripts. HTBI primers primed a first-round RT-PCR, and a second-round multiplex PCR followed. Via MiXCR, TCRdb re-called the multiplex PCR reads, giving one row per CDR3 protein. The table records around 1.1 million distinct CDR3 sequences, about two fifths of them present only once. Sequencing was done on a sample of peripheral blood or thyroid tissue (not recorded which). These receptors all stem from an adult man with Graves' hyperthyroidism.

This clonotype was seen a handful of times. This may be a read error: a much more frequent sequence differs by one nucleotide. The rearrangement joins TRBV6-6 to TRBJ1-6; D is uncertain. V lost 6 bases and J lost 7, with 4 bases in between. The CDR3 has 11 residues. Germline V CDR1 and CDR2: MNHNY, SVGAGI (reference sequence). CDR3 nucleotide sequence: TGTGCCAGCAGGAAAAATTCACCCCTCCACTTT. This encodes CASRKNSPLHF.

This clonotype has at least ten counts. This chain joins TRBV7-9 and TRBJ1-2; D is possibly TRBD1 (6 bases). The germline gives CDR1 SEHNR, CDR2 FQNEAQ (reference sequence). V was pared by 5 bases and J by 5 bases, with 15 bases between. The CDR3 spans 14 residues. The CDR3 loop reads CASSLQGYRYGYTF. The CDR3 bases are TGTGCCAGCAGCCTCCAGGGGTATAGGTATGGCTACACCTTC.

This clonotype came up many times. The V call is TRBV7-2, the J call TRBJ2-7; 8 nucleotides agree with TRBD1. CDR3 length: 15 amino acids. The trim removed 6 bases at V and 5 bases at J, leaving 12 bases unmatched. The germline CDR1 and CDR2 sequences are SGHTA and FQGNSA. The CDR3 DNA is TGTGCCAGCAGTACCCAGGGGGCGATTTCCCACGAGCAGTACTTC. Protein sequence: CASSTQGAISHEQYF.

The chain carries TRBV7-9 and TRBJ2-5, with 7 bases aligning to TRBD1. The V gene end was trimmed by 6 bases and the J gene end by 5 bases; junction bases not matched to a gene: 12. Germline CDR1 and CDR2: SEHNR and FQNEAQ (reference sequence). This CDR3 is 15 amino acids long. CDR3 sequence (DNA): TGTGCCAGCAGTACATCACAGGGGTTAGGTGAGACCCAGTACTTC. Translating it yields CASSTSQGLGETQYF.

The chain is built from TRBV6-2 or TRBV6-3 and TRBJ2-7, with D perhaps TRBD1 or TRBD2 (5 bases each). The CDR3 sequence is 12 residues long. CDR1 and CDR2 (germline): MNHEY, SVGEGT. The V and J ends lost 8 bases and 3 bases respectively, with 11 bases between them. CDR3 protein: CASRDPYYEQYF. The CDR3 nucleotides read TGTGCCAGCCGGGACCCTTACTACGAGCAGTACTTC.

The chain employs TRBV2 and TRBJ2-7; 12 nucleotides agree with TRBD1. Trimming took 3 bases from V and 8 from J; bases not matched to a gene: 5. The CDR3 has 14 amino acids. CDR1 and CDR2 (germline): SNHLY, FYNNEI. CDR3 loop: CASSELGQGAQQYF. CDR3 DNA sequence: TGTGCCAGCAGTGAGCTGGGACAGGGGGCCCAGCAGTACTTC.

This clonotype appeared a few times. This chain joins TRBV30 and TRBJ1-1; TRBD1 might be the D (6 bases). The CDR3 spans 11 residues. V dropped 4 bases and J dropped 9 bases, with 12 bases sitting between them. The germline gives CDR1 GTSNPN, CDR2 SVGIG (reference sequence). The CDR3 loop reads CAWTITGKAFF. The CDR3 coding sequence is TGTGCCTGGACCATTACAGGGAAAGCTTTCTTT.

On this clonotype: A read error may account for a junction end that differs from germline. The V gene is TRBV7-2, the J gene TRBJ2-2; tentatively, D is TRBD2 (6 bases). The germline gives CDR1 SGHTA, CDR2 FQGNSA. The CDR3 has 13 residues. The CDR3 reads CASSLVGPGGLFF. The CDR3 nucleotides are TGTGCCAGCAGCTTAGTAGGGCCCGGGGGGCTGTTTTTT. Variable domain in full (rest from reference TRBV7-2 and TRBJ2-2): GAGVSQSPSNKVTEKGKDVELRCDPISGHTALYWYRQSLGQGLEFLIYFQGNSAPDKSGLPSDRFSAERTGGSVSTLTIQRTQQEDSAVYLCASSLVGPGGLFFGEGSRLTVL.

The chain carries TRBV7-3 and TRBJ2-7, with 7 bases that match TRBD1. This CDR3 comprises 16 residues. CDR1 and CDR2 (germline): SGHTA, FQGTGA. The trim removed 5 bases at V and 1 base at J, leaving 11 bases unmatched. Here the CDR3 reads CASSPPQGRRSYEQYF. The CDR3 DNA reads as TGTGCCAGCAGCCCCCCACAGGGGCGGAGATCCTACGAGCAGTACTTC.

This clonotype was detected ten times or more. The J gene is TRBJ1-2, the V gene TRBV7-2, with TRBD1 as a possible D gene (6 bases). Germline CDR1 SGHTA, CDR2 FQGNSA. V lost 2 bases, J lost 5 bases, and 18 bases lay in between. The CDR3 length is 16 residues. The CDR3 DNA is TGTGCCAGCAGCTTATCCATTTCAGGGGCCGGGTATGGCTACACCTTC. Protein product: CASSLSISGAGYGYTF.

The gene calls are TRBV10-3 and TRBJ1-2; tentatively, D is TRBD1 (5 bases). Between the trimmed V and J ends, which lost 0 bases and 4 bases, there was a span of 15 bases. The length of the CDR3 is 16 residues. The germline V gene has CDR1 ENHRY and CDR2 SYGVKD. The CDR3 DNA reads TGTGCCATCAGTGAGTCAGGAGGGGTCACCTTCTATGGCTACACCTTC. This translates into CAISESGGVTFYGYTF.

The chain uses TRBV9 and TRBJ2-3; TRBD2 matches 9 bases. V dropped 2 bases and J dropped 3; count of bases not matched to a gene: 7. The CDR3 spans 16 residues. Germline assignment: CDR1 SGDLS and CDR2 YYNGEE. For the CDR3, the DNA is TGTGCCAGCAGCGTCGACGCGGGAGGGTCGACAGATACGCAGTATTTT. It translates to CASSVDAGGSTDTQYF.

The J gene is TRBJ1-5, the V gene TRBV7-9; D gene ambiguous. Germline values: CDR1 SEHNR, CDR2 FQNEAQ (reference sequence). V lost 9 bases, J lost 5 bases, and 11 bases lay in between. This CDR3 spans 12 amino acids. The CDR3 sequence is CASQEGDQPQHF. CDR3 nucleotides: TGTGCCAGTCAGGAAGGCGATCAGCCCCAGCATTTT.

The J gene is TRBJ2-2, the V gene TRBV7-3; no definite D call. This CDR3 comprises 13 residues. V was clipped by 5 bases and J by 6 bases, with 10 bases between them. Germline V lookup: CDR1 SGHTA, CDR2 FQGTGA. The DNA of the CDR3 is TGTGCCAGCAGCCCCATGGTAGCCGGGGAGCTGTTTTTT. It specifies CASSPMVAGELFF.

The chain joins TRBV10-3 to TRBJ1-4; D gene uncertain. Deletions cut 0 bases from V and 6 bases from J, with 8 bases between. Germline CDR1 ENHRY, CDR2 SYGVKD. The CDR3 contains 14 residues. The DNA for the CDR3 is TGTGCCATCAGTGAGTCGATATTGGATGAAAAACTGTTTTTT. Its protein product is CAISESILDEKLFF.

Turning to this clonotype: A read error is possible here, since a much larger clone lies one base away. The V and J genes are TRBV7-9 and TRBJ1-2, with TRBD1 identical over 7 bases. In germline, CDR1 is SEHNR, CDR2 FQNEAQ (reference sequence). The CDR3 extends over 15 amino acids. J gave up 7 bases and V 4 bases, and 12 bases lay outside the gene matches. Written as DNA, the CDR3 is TGTGCCAGCAGCTACCAGGGGGAGGTCGTCTGTGGCTACACCTTC. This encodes CASSYQGEVVCGYTF.

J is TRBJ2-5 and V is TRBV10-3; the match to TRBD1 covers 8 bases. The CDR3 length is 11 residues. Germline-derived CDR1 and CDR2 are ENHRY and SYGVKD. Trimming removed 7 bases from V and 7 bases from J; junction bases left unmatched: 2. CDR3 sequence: CAIKGQGTQYF. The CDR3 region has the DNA TGTGCCATCAAAGGACAGGGGACCCAGTACTTC.

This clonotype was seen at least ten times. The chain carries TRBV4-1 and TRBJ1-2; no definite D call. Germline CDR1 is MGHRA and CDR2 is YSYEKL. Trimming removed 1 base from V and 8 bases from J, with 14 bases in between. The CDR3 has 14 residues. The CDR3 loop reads CASSQVGNSYGYTF. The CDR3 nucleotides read TGCGCCAGCAGCCAAGTCGGGAACTCGTACGGCTACACCTTC.

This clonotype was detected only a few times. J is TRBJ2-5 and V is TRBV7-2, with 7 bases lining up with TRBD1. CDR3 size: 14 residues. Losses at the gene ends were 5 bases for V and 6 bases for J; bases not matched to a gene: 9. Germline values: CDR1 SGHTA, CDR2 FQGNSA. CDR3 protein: CASSRKGGAKTQYF. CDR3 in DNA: TGTGCCAGCAGCCGGAAAGGGGGCGCGAAGACCCAGTACTTC.